The 18 T cell receptor beta chains below all came from one sample that was sequenced in a study of CD8+CD57+ T cells in acquired aplastic anemia. The template for TCR beta VDJ and CDR3 sequence profiling was genomic DNA. Each CDR3 protein is one row after TCRdb ran MiXCR on the reads. This table holds 100,000 to 130,000 distinct CDR3 sequences, approximately 49% found once. The material sequenced was sorted CD4+, CD8+, or CD8+CD57+ T cells (not recorded which) from PBMCs. The source of these receptors is a human donor in good health, serving as a control.

This clonotype came up once. The chain carries TRBV6-1 and TRBJ1-2; tentatively, D is TRBD1 (6 bases). V dropped 4 bases and J dropped 3 bases, with 12 bases sitting between them. CDR3 size: 14 residues. Germline lookup yields CDR1 MNHNS and CDR2 SASEGT. The CDR3 DNA sequence: TGTGCCAGCAGTGTACAGGGCGCGGACTATGGCTACACCTTC. Encoded protein: CASSVQGADYGYTF.

On this clonotype itself: One end of the junction fails to match germline, which may point to a read error. The chain has TRBV7-9 and TRBJ2-5; 8 bases align to TRBD2. This CDR3 has 13 residues. The V gene's germline CDR1 is SEHNR and CDR2 FQNEAQ (reference sequence). CDR3 loop: CASSKSGGETQYF. In nucleotides, the CDR3 is TGTGCTAGCAGCAAAAGCGGGGGAGAGACCCAGTACTTC.

In this sample, this clonotype turned up many times. The chain joins TRBV4-3 to TRBJ2-5; 7 bases line up with TRBD2. Germline CDR1 reads LGHNA; CDR2 reads YSLEER. V lost 0 bases to trimming and J lost 5 bases; unmatched junction nucleotides: 3. This CDR3 has 14 residues. DNA of the CDR3: TGCGCCAGCAGCCAAGATGGGGGAGGGGAGACCCAGTACTTC. It is translated as CASSQDGGGETQYF.

This clonotype was observed at least ten times. The gene calls are TRBV4-3 and TRBJ1-2; weak D call: TRBD1 (6 bases). The V and J ends lost 1 base and 1 base respectively, with 7 bases between them. Germline values: CDR1 LGHNA, CDR2 YSLEER. CDR3 size: 14 residues. CDR3 amino acids: CASSQGQVNYGYTF. The CDR3 DNA is TGCGCCAGCAGCCAAGGACAGGTTAACTATGGCTACACCTTC.

The chain combines TRBV4-1 with TRBJ1-6; 10 bases match TRBD1. The germline gives CDR1 MGHRA, CDR2 YSYEKL. Trimming removed 1 base from V and 7 bases from J; junction bases left unmatched: 7. The CDR3 is 17 residues long. The CDR3 DNA reads as TGCGCCAGCAGCCAAGGGGGACAGGGGACCCAAAATTCACCCCTCCACTTT. Its translation is CASSQGGQGTQNSPLHF.

Concerning this clonotype itself: At one boundary the junction diverges from the germline segment, which might be a read error. The chain links TRBV20-1 to TRBJ2-3; 8 nucleotides agree with TRBD1. CDR1 and CDR2 (germline): DFQATT, SNEGSKA (reference sequence). The CDR3 length is 11 residues. CDR3 protein: CSSGGTDTQYF. The CDR3 DNA reads TGCAGTTCAGGGGGCACGGATACGCAGTATTTT.

Of note for this clonotype: A much larger clone sits a single nucleotide away, making a read error possible. The rearrangement links TRBV7-3 to TRBJ2-1, with 10 bases lining up with TRBD2. This CDR3 spans 16 amino acids. Germline V lookup: CDR1 SGHTA, CDR2 FQGTGA. V shed 6 bases, J shed 7 bases, and the junction held 12 bases outside the gene matches. The DNA of the CDR3 is TGTGCCAGCAGTCGACTGGCTAGCGGGGGTTGGAATGAGCAGTTCTTC. Translated: CASSRLASGGWNEQFF.

The chain is built from TRBV15 and TRBJ1-2; 8 positions match TRBD1. The CDR3 loop spans 14 amino acids. Losses at the gene ends were 0 bases for V and 4 bases for J; bases not matched to a gene: 1. CDR1 and CDR2 from the germline V gene are LNHNV and YYDKDF (reference sequence). The CDR3 spells CATSREGQVYGYTF. The DNA of the CDR3 is TGTGCCACCAGCAGAGAGGGACAGGTCTATGGCTACACCTTC.

The V gene is TRBV7-3, the J gene TRBJ2-5, with D possibly being TRBD1 or TRBD2 (5 bases each). The germline gives CDR1 SGHTA, CDR2 FQGTGA. Trimming pared 2 bases from V and 1 base from J, leaving 5 bases between. This CDR3 is 13 amino acids long. Here the CDR3 reads CASSLGGQETQYF. In DNA form, the CDR3 reads TGTGCCAGCAGCTTAGGGGGCCAAGAGACCCAGTACTTC.

This clonotype has ten or more counts. The rearrangement joins TRBV9 to TRBJ2-3, with 10 bases aligning to TRBD1. Germline V gene lookup returns CDR1 SGDLS and CDR2 YYNGEE. V was pared by 3 bases and J by 7 bases, with 5 bases of the junction left unmatched. The CDR3 is 14 residues long. The CDR3 nucleotides read TGTGCCAGCAGCGAGGGGGACAGGGGTAATACGCAGTATTTT. It is translated as CASSEGDRGNTQYF.

A note on this clonotype: This may arise from a read error, as a much more abundant clone is one base away. The J gene is TRBJ2-2, the V gene TRBV4-3; D uncertain. V was clipped by 4 bases and J by 5 bases, with 14 bases between them. This CDR3 is built from 15 residues. Germline V CDR1 and CDR2: LGHNA, YSLEER. The chain's CDR3 is CASSLETRQTGELFF. In nucleotides, the CDR3 is TGCGCCAGCAGCCTAGAGACAAGGCAAACCGGGGAGCTGTTTTTT.

The chain employs TRBV25-1 and TRBJ2-2; D tentatively fits TRBD1 or TRBD2 (5 bases each). This CDR3 is 16 amino acids long. The V gene's germline CDR1 is MGHDK and CDR2 SYGVNS. V lost 8 bases and J lost 8, with 24 bases in between. The CDR3 DNA is TGTGCCAGCGGGGCTTCGGAGGTAGGGGCCGCAGGGGAGCTGTTTTTT. Encoded protein: CASGASEVGAAGELFF.

This chain joins TRBV5-4 and TRBJ1-5; possible D gene TRBD1, 5 bases. The V gene's germline CDR1 is SGHNT and CDR2 YYREEE (reference sequence). The V and J ends lost 1 base and 5 bases respectively, with 13 bases between them. CDR3 length: 15 residues. CDR3: CASSLSELGDQPQHF. The CDR3 DNA is TGTGCCAGCAGCTTGTCGGAGTTGGGGGATCAGCCCCAGCATTTT.

At least ten counts were recorded for this clonotype. The chain recombines TRBV2 with TRBJ2-1, with 13 bases lining up with TRBD2. This CDR3 contains 12 residues. Losses at the gene ends were 8 bases for V and 14 bases for J; bases not matched to a gene: 6. CDR1 and CDR2 from the germline V gene are SNHLY and FYNNEI. The CDR3 bases are TGTGCCAGCCGCCGACTAGCGGGGGGAAAGTTCTTC. Translation: CASRRLAGGKFF.

V is TRBV29-1 and J is TRBJ2-1; no firm D call. CDR3 length: 12 residues. V lost 4 bases, J lost 5 bases, and 9 bases lay in between. Germline V gene data show CDR1 as SQVTM and CDR2 as ANQGSEA. CDR3 sequence: CSVGLRHNEQFF. CDR3 in DNA: TGCAGCGTTGGTCTTAGACACAATGAGCAGTTCTTC.

The genes are TRBV25-1 and TRBJ1-1; D possibly corresponds to TRBD1 (5 bases). The V gene lost 5 bases and the J gene lost 4 bases, with 17 bases spanning the gap. The germline CDR1 and CDR2 sequences are MGHDK and SYGVNS. This CDR3 comprises 15 residues. The CDR3 reads CASSYGGGVITEAFF. CDR3 in DNA: TGTGCCAGCAGTTACGGTGGAGGGGTCATCACTGAAGCTTTCTTT.

As for this clonotype: An end of the junction does not agree with germline; a read error may underlie this. The chain links TRBV4-1 to TRBJ2-7, with D unresolved. The CDR3 runs 14 residues. From germline, CDR1 is MGHRA and CDR2 YSYEKL. CDR3 amino acids: CASSQALQVYEQHF. The CDR3 nucleotides are TGCGCCAGCAGCCAAGCATTGCAGGTCTACGAGCAGCACTTC.

The chain employs TRBV9 and TRBJ1-6, with a tentative D call TRBD1 (5 bases). V lost 3 bases, J lost 10 bases, and 8 bases lay in between. The CDR3 extends over 12 amino acids. Germline V gene sequence: CDR1 SGDLS, CDR2 YYNGEE. CDR3 DNA sequence: TGTGCCAGCAGCGAGGGGCTATCACCCCTCCACTTT. Translation gives CASSEGLSPLHF. Variable domain in full (rest from reference TRBV9 and TRBJ1-6): DSGVTQTPKHLITATGQRVTLRCSPRSGDLSVYWYQQSLDQGLQFLIQYYNGEERAKGNILERFSAQQFPDLHSELNLSSLELGDSALYFCASSEGLSPLHFGNGTRLTVT.